This T cell receptor beta chain was documented in a study of cytomegalovirus exposure and HLA in healthy donors. This clone was seen a handful of times. Every donor was a healthy person donating bone marrow. The CDR3 is 14 amino acids. Trimming took 5 bases from V and 2 from J, leaving 13 bases between them. Germline loops: CDR1 MNHNS, CDR2 SASEGT. In the PCR, 60 Vbeta and 13 Jbeta primers were used. Study processing details: Unique TCR beta chains totaled roughly 81 million in a later count, with roughly 10 million of them shared. The data were produced by immunoSEQ multiplex PCR, yet TCRdb's version contains in-frame clones alone and is incomplete. V and J calls and clone size are copied from that table; D and trimming were computed from the DNA. Among about 160,000 clones listed, roughly 70% were seen once.

Sequenced input: PBMCs. This rearrangement joins TRBV6-1 to TRBJ2-7; D perhaps matches TRBD2 (5 bases). The clonotype comes from a woman aged 45-60 years in good health and CMV-seropositive. The CDR3 reads CASSRARDTYEQYF. The DNA for the CDR3 is TGTGCCAGCAGTAGAGCCCGGGATACCTACGAGCAGTACTTC.